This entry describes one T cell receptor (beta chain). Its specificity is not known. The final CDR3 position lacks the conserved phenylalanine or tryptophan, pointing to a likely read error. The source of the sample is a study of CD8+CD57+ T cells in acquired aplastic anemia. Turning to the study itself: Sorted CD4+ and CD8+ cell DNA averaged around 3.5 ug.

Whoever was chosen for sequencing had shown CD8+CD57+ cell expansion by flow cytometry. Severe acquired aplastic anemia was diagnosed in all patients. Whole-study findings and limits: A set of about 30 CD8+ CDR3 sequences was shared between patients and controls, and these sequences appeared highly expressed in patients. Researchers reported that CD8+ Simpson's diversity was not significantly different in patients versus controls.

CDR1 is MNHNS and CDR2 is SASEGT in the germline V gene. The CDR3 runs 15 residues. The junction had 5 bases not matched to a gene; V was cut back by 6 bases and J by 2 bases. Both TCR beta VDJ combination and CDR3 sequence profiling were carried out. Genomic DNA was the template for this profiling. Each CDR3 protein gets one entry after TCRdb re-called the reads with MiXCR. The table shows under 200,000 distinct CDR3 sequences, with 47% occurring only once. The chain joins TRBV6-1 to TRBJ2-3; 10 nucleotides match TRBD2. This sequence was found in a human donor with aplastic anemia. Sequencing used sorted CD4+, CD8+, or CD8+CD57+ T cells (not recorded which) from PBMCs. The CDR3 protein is CASRELAGTTDTQYL. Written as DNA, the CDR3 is TGTGCCAGCAGGGAACTAGCGGGGACCACAGATACGCAGTATCTT.